The 25 T cell receptor beta chains reported below all come from one sample, sequenced in a study of T cell responses to AZD1222 COVID-19 vaccine. Using immunoSEQ multiplex PCR, the repertoire was profiled, and TCRdb retains in-frame clones only, with some absent. In the table there are around 84,000 clones, 70% to 90% of which are singletons. The sample consisted of peripheral blood, taken 28 days after the second AZD1222 dose. The receptors were sampled from an adult who received the AZD1222 COVID-19 vaccine.

The chain recombines TRBV4-1 with TRBJ2-5; 8 nucleotides agree with TRBD2. The CDR3 has 17 residues. Trimming cost V 2 bases and J 5 bases; bases outside gene matches: 13. Germline CDR1 and CDR2: MGHRA and YSYEKL. CDR3 residues: CASSQLGHGGAGETQYF. CDR3 sequence (DNA): TGCGCCAGCAGCCAACTCGGGCACGGGGGGGCCGGTGAGACCCAGTACTTC.

The CDR3 region has the DNA TGTGCCAGCAGCGTAGCAACAGGGGGAACCTACAATGAGCAGTTCTTC. Its translation is CASSVATGGTYNEQFF. The chain carries TRBV9 and TRBJ2-1; 8 bases are shared with TRBD1. From germline, CDR1 is SGDLS and CDR2 YYNGEE. CDR3 length: 16 residues. The J segment lost 2 bases and the V segment lost 0 bases, leaving 4 bases of the junction unmatched.

The V gene is TRBV6-2 or TRBV6-3, the J gene TRBJ2-3; tentatively, D is TRBD1 or TRBD2 (5 bases each). The CDR3 runs 14 residues. Deletions cut 2 bases from V and 2 bases from J, with 8 bases between. CDR1 is MNHEY, CDR2 SVGEGT, per germline. CDR3 sequence reads: CASSYGGSTDTQYF. The CDR3 DNA reads as TGTGCCAGCAGTTACGGGGGATCCACAGATACGCAGTATTTT.

Only a few counts were recorded for this clone. The J gene is TRBJ1-2, the V gene TRBV28; 7 positions match TRBD1. Trimming at V came to 5 bases and at J to 4 bases, leaving 4 bases not matched to a gene. Germline V gene data show CDR1 as MDHEN and CDR2 as SYDVKM. CDR3 size: 13 residues. Here the CDR3 DNA reads TGTGCCAGCAGTCGGGACAGTTTCTATGGCTACACCTTC. It encodes CASSRDSFYGYTF.

In nucleotides, the CDR3 is TGCGCCAGCAGCCAAGAGGGGGACAGATCTGAAGCTTTCTTT. Protein sequence: CASSQEGDRSEAFF. The chain links TRBV4-1 to TRBJ1-1; 7 positions agree with TRBD1. The CDR3 spans 14 residues. Looked up from germline, CDR1 is MGHRA and CDR2 is YSYEKL. V trimming: 0 bases; J trimming: 6 bases; junction bases outside the gene matches: 4.

The CDR3 DNA sequence: TGTGCCAGCAGCTTCGGCCCGGGGAGGGGTTCGGAGACCCAGTACTTC. It yields the protein CASSFGPGRGSETQYF. The chain carries TRBV5-6 and TRBJ2-5, with 7 bases lining up with TRBD2. CDR1 is SGHDT, CDR2 YYEEEE, per germline. This CDR3 comprises 16 residues. V dropped 2 bases and J dropped 5; count of bases not matched to a gene: 12.

The chain joins TRBV4-1 to TRBJ1-5, with TRBD1 matching 8 bases. This CDR3 spans 15 amino acids. J lost 8 bases, V lost 1 base, and 7 bases had no gene match. Germline V gives CDR1 MGHRA, CDR2 YSYEKL. The DNA for the CDR3 is TGCGCCAGCAGCCAAGGACAGGGGCTGAACGAGCCCCAGCATTTT. The encoded protein is CASSQGQGLNEPQHF.

CDR3: CASARQGKLYEQYF. CDR3 coding DNA: TGTGCCAGTGCTCGGCAGGGGAAACTCTACGAGCAGTACTTC. V gene TRBV27 combines with J gene TRBJ2-7; tentative D call: TRBD1 (6 bases). Germline values: CDR1 MNHEY, CDR2 SMNVEV (reference sequence). The CDR3 loop spans 14 amino acids. Trimming removed 9 bases from V and 3 bases from J, with 18 bases in between.

The J gene is TRBJ1-1, the V gene TRBV28, with a possible D match to TRBD1 (6 bases). V lost 2 bases and J lost 5, with 12 bases in between. This CDR3 spans 14 amino acids. CDR1 MDHEN and CDR2 SYDVKM come from the germline V gene. CDR3 sequence reads: CASSLGGSSTEAFF. CDR3 nucleotides: TGTGCCAGCAGTTTAGGGGGCTCGTCGACTGAAGCTTTCTTT.

The chain is built from TRBV29-1 and TRBJ2-7, with no clear D. Germline CDR1 reads SQVTM; CDR2 reads ANQGSEA. The CDR3 runs 13 residues. Between the trimmed V and J ends, which lost 8 bases and 0 bases, there was a span of 14 bases. CDR3 protein: CSIRASISYEQYF. The CDR3 DNA reads as TGCAGCATCCGGGCTTCAATCTCCTACGAGCAGTACTTC.

This clone was detected ten times or more. The chain carries TRBV19 and TRBJ2-7; perhaps TRBD1 as D (6 bases). Germline CDR1 and CDR2: LNHDA and SQIVND (reference sequence). This CDR3 region has 13 residues. Trimming left V 5 bases short and J 5 bases short, with 13 bases between. The CDR3 protein is CASSVWTEDEQYF. CDR3 sequence (DNA): TGTGCCAGTAGTGTATGGACAGAGGACGAGCAGTACTTC.

The genes are TRBV19 and TRBJ2-7; 9 bases are a match to TRBD1. This CDR3 contains 14 residues. Germline V gives CDR1 LNHDA, CDR2 SQIVND (reference sequence). V trimming: 4 bases; J trimming: 5 bases; junction bases outside the gene matches: 6. The CDR3: CASSTGTGSHEQYF. In nucleotides, the CDR3 is TGTGCCAGTAGTACGGGGACAGGGAGCCACGAGCAGTACTTC. Drawing the rest from reference TRBV19 and TRBJ2-7, the complete variable domain is DGGITQSPKYLFRKEGQNVTLSCEQNLNHDAMYWYRQDPGQGLRLIYYSQIVNDFQKGDIAEGYSVSREKKESFPLTVTSAQKNPTAFYLCASSTGTGSHEQYFGPGTRLTVT.

The rearrangement joins TRBV6-5 to TRBJ2-3; D gene ambiguous. CDR1 is MNHEY, CDR2 SVGAGI, per germline. Between the trimmed V and J ends, which lost 10 bases and 2 bases, there was a span of 16 bases. CDR3 size: 14 residues. CDR3 sequence reads: CATVDSPLTDTQYF. CDR3 DNA: TGTGCCACCGTAGACTCCCCTCTCACAGATACGCAGTATTTT.

The V and J genes are TRBV29-1 and TRBJ2-3; 9 bases fit TRBD1. The CDR3 is made up of 12 amino acids. The J segment lost 6 bases and the V segment lost 6 bases, leaving 4 bases of the junction unmatched. Per germline, CDR1 SQVTM and CDR2 ANQGSEA. The DNA for the CDR3 is TGCAGCGTGGGACAGGGACGGGATACGCAGTATTTT. This sequence encodes CSVGQGRDTQYF.

The chain uses TRBV3-1 (or the pseudogene TRBV3-2) and TRBJ1-2, with D perhaps matching TRBD1 (5 bases). The CDR3 covers 15 residues. In germline, CDR1 is LGHDT, CDR2 YNNKEL (reference sequence). V was clipped by 2 bases and J by 9 bases, with 19 bases between them. The CDR3 DNA is TGTGCCAGCAGCCAACCGGCGGGAGGGGCGGATAGCTACACCTTC. Translating it yields CASSQPAGGADSYTF.

V and J are TRBV6-6 and TRBJ1-1; the D is unclear. V lost 0 bases to trimming and J lost 1 base, with 6 bases between them. Germline-derived CDR1 and CDR2 are MNHNY and SVGAGI (reference sequence). CDR3 length equals 14 residues. CDR3 in DNA: TGTGCCAGCAGTTACTCTCCGGGGAACACTGAAGCTTTCTTT. Encoded protein: CASSYSPGNTEAFF.

The rearrangement joins TRBV18 to TRBJ1-1, with D unresolved. The CDR3 contains 14 residues. Germline values: CDR1 KGHSH, CDR2 LQKENI. V lost 2 bases and J 4 bases, leaving 11 bases between the germline ends. The CDR3 coding sequence is TGTGCCAGCTCACCAGGAAGGACGGTCACTGAAGCTTTCTTT. This sequence encodes CASSPGRTVTEAFF.

This chain uses TRBV9 with TRBJ1-4, with D unresolved. Between the trimmed V and J ends, which lost 8 bases and 0 bases, there was a span of 17 bases. The CDR3 totals 16 residues. Germline CDR1 is SGDLS and CDR2 is YYNGEE. This chain's CDR3 is CARPDGIYATNEKLFF. As DNA, the CDR3 is TGTGCCAGACCTGACGGAATATACGCAACTAATGAAAAACTGTTTTTT.

This clone appeared a single time. This sequence joins TRBV19 and TRBJ1-1; no clear D. Germline V CDR1 and CDR2: LNHDA, SQIVND (reference sequence). CDR3 length: 14 amino acids. Trimming cost V 4 bases and J 4 bases, with 13 bases left between them. The CDR3 nucleotides are TGTGCCAGTAGTACTTCAGGTTGGGGCACTGAAGCTTTCTTT. It specifies CASSTSGWGTEAFF.

The gene calls are TRBV5-4 and TRBJ1-2; perhaps TRBD1 as D (6 bases). The CDR3 has 14 residues. The V end was cut by 1 base, the J end by 1 base, with 8 bases between. The germline V gene has CDR1 SGHNT and CDR2 YYREEE (reference sequence). The CDR3 protein is CASSLNRVNYGYTF. The CDR3 DNA is TGTGCCAGCAGCTTGAACAGGGTTAACTATGGCTACACCTTC.

The chain carries TRBV13 and TRBJ2-7; D might be TRBD2 (6 bases). In germline, CDR1 is PRHDT, CDR2 FYEKMQ (reference sequence). This CDR3 has 13 amino acids. Trimming left V 5 bases short and J 6 bases short, with 14 bases between. The CDR3 loop is CASSRRRDLEQYF. As DNA, the CDR3 is TGTGCCAGCAGCCGAAGGAGGGATCTCGAGCAGTACTTC.

V gene TRBV5-3 combines with J gene TRBJ1-5; no reliable D call. TRBV5-3 is identified as an open reading frame with a role that is uncertain. There are 12 residues in the CDR3. V shed 0 bases and J shed 6 bases, with 4 bases lying between them. The CDR3 DNA reads TGTGCCAGAAGCTTGGAGCGTCAGCCCCAGCATTTT. Translated: CARSLERQPQHF.

The chain employs TRBV19 and TRBJ2-5; 7 bases fit TRBD1. V lost 10 bases to trimming and J lost 5 bases; unmatched junction nucleotides: 13. The CDR3 has 14 amino acids. CDR1 is LNHDA, CDR2 SQIVND, per germline (reference sequence). The CDR3 sequence is CANPQGLSRETQYF. The CDR3, as DNA: TGTGCCAACCCACAGGGGCTAAGTCGCGAGACCCAGTACTTC.

The CDR3 loop is CSASKGSVEQYF. CDR3 DNA: TGCAGTGCTAGTAAGGGATCTGTGGAGCAGTACTTC. The chain joins TRBV20-1 to TRBJ2-7, with D hard to call. CDR1 is DFQATT and CDR2 is SNEGSKA in the germline V gene (reference sequence). Trimming shortened V by 3 bases and J by 7 bases, and 13 bases separated the two germline ends. The CDR3 runs 12 residues.

The chain joins TRBV4-1 to TRBJ2-7; the D gene is possibly TRBD1 (6 bases). Looked up from germline, CDR1 is MGHRA and CDR2 is YSYEKL. The CDR3 runs 15 residues. Deletions cut 0 bases from V and 7 bases from J, with 16 bases between. This CDR3 is CASSQEPVGAREQYF. CDR3 bases: TGCGCCAGCAGCCAAGAACCGGTGGGGGCGCGAGAGCAGTACTTC.